This TCR beta chain was captured in a study of CD8 T cells in Susac syndrome. The CDR3 sequence is 17 residues long. V gave up 3 bases and J gave up 5 bases; unmatched junction bases: 8. Germline V lookup: CDR1 SGHRS, CDR2 YFSETQ. Details on this clonotype: No antigen is known for it.

CD8+ and CD4+ T cells from blood underwent TCR beta sequencing. Isolation of CD8+ and CD4+ T cells was performed negatively, whereas enrichment of TEMRA cells was done by FACS. Random hexamers were used to reverse transcribe an amount of about 0.45 to 1 ug RNA. immunoSEQ multiplex PCR amplified TCR beta CDR3 across 54 Vbeta, 13 Jbeta. Via MiXCR, TCRdb re-called the immunoSEQ multiplex PCR reads, giving one row per CDR3 protein. Of about 400,000 distinct CDR3 sequences detected, around 85% appear once; the ten largest clones hold under 0.15%. Points from the study as a whole: The relatively small number of individuals in the TCR sequencing and HLA analysis was acknowledged by the study.

The source material was CD8+ T cells from PBMCs. V and J are TRBV5-1 and TRBJ2-1; 13 bases are shared with TRBD2. The sequence was obtained from a human donor with multiple sclerosis. The CDR3 spells CASSWPTSGGNHNEQFF. The DNA of the CDR3 is TGCGCCAGCAGCTGGCCGACTAGCGGGGGGAACCACAATGAGCAGTTCTTC.